This TCR beta chain stems from a study of CD8+CD57+ T cells in acquired aplastic anemia. Whole-study findings and limits: It was found that twenty-nine CD8+ CDR3 sequences were shared between patients and controls.

Per germline, CDR1 SGDLS and CDR2 YYNGEE. V dropped 4 bases and J dropped 9 bases, with 5 bases sitting between them. The CDR3 is 11 amino acids. Profiling of TCR beta VDJ combinations and CDR3 sequences used genomic DNA as template. TCRdb re-derived calls from the reads in MiXCR, one entry per CDR3 protein. The sample has about 150,000 distinct CDR3 sequences; approximately 52% are singletons. Flow cytometry had shown expanded CD8+CD57+ cells in the patients chosen for sequencing. With no exception, the patients had severe acquired aplastic anemia. In the case of this clonotype: Its antigen is unidentified.

The source of this sequence is a human donor with aplastic anemia. The sample was sorted CD4+, CD8+, or CD8+CD57+ T cells (not recorded which) from PBMCs. This chain connects TRBV9 to TRBJ1-6; no firm D call. The CDR3 sequence is CASSTPSPLHF. CDR3 nucleotides: TGTGCCAGCAGCACCCCTTCACCCCTCCACTTT.